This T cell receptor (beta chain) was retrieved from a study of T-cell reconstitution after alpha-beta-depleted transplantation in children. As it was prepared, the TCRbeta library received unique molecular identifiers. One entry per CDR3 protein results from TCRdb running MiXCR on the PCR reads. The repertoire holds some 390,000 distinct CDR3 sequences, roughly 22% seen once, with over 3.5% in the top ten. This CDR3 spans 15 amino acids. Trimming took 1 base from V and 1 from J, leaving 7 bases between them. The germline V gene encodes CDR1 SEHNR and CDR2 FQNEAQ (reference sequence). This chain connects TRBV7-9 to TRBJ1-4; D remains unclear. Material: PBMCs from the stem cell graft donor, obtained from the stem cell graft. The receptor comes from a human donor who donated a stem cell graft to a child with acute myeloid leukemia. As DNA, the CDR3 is TGTGCCAGCAGCTTAGGTTCGGTAACTAATGAAAAACTGTTTTTT. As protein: CASSLGSVTNEKLFF.